This entry concerns a single T cell receptor beta chain. Its antigen is not identified. This entry belongs to a study of cytomegalovirus exposure and HLA in healthy donors. Study as a whole: The approximately 120 validation repertoires, a later analysis reported, used the same platform as the 600 to 700 repertoires from the first cohort.

In germline, CDR1 is SGHNT, CDR2 YYREEE (reference sequence). With V trimmed by 2 bases and J by 3 bases, 12 bases remained unmatched. This CDR3 is built from 17 residues. Produced via immunoSEQ multiplex PCR; TCRdb's table is partial and in-frame only. The table lists approximately 260,000 clones, 75% to 90% of them singletons, with roughly 1.2% in the top ten. The donors were members of the validation cohort comprising about 120 subjects, separate from the roughly 680-subject first cohort. Study results and caveats: Researchers reported that a few CMV-associated chains were confirmed in vitro as CMV antigen-specific. Accounts indicate the classifier identified cytomegalovirus status with strong specificity and sensitivity.

The clonotype originates from a woman in her 30s in good health and CMV-seropositive. V gene TRBV5-4 combines with J gene TRBJ2-7, with TRBD1 identical over 9 bases. Sequencing was carried out using PBMCs. The CDR3 nucleotides read TGTGCCAGCAGCTTTGGGGGTCCGGGACAGGGTCTCTACGAGCAGTACTTC. Protein sequence: CASSFGGPGQGLYEQYF.